The following is a TCR beta chain sequence with its context. The sample originates from a study of shared clonotypes between healthy human individuals. Assay: immunoSEQ multiplex PCR; the TCRdb copy retains only in-frame clones and omits some. The sample includes 550,000 to 800,000 clones, 90% of them seen just once. The TCR was taken from a man aged 18-30 years in good health. Some clones in this sample may be carry-over from other donors' samples. The sample comprised memory CD8+ T cells from PBMCs. Subset noted: CD45RO+ cells pooled with CCR7-negative TemRA cells.

The CDR3 coding sequence is TGTGCCAGCAGTCCCGAGCGGGGGAGCTCCTACGAGCAGTACTTC. Its protein product is CASSPERGSSYEQYF. The chain recombines TRBV27 with TRBJ2-7; 8 nucleotides align to TRBD2. This CDR3 contains 15 residues. J lost 0 bases, V lost 5 bases, and 6 bases had no gene match. Germline CDR1 is MNHEY and CDR2 is SMNVEV (reference sequence).